Shown below are 23 T cell receptor beta chains from a single sample sequenced in a study of shared clonotypes between healthy human individuals. The assay was immunoSEQ multiplex PCR, and TCRdb's table has in-frame clones only and misses some. The sample lists about 2.4 million clones, more than 80% occurring once. Material: naive CD4+ T cells sorted from blood. Sample subset: CD45RA+ positively selected. The receptor source for this set is a young man in good health.

The rearrangement links TRBV10-3 to TRBJ2-4; unclear D gene. Germline-derived CDR1 and CDR2 are ENHRY and SYGVKD. The V end was cut by 2 bases, the J end by 0 bases, with 8 bases between. The CDR3 covers 15 residues. CDR3 region: CAISETAIAKNIQYF. The CDR3, as DNA: TGTGCCATCAGTGAGACCGCCATAGCCAAAAACATTCAGTACTTC.

V and J are TRBV12-5 and TRBJ2-1; 10 bases agree with TRBD2. The J segment lost 0 bases and the V segment lost 1 base, leaving 3 bases of the junction unmatched. This CDR3 region has 17 residues. Looked up from germline, CDR1 is LGHNT and CDR2 is FRNRAP. The CDR3 DNA is TGTGCTAGTGGTTTGGCAAGGACTAGCGGCTCCTACAATGAGCAGTTCTTC. Translating gives CASGLARTSGSYNEQFF. Combining the CDR3 with reference TRBV12-5 and TRBJ2-1 gives the whole variable domain DARVTQTPRHKVTEMGQEVTMRCQPILGHNTVFWYRQTMMQGLELLAYFRNRAPLDDSGMPKDRFSAEMPDATLATLKIQPSEPRDSAVYFCASGLARTSGSYNEQFFGPGTRLTVL.

This chain connects TRBV6-4 to TRBJ2-1; D may be TRBD2 (6 bases). The CDR3 sequence is 16 residues long. Looked up from germline, CDR1 is MRHNA and CDR2 is SNTAGT. Trimming cost V 1 base and J 7 bases, with 17 bases left between them. The CDR3 sequence: CASSDFGLAAMNEQFF. The CDR3 DNA reads TGTGCCAGCAGTGACTTTGGGTTAGCGGCTATGAATGAGCAGTTCTTC.

This chain joins TRBV11-2 and TRBJ2-5, with a possible D match to TRBD1 (6 bases). Germline V lookup: CDR1 SGHAT, CDR2 FQNNGV. Trimming removed 2 bases from V and 1 base from J, with 11 bases in between. The CDR3 totals 15 residues. The DNA of the CDR3 is TGTGCCAGCAGCTTAAGGGGGTGGGTCCAAGAGACCCAGTACTTC. It encodes CASSLRGWVQETQYF.

Written as DNA, the CDR3 is TGTGCCTGGAGTCGAGGGACGGACTCTGGAAACACCATATATTTT. It is translated as CAWSRGTDSGNTIYF. The chain couples TRBV30 to TRBJ1-3, with D possibly being TRBD1 (5 bases). The CDR3 length is 15 residues. V was trimmed by 2 bases and J by 0 bases, leaving 11 bases between them. The germline CDR1 and CDR2 sequences are GTSNPN and SVGIG (reference sequence).

The chain uses TRBV19 and TRBJ1-5; TRBD1 aligns across 9 bases. Germline V CDR1 and CDR2: LNHDA, SQIVND (reference sequence). V lost 5 bases, J lost 1 base, and 18 bases stayed unmatched. CDR3 length: 20 amino acids. The chain's CDR3 is CASSLAPGQGRGMSNQPQHF. The CDR3 nucleotides read TGTGCCAGTAGTTTAGCACCGGGACAGGGAAGGGGAATGAGCAATCAGCCCCAGCATTTT.

The rearrangement joins TRBV7-2 to TRBJ2-7; 8 bases fit TRBD2. The CDR3 loop spans 16 amino acids. Germline-derived CDR1 and CDR2 are SGHTA and FQGNSA. J was trimmed by 5 bases and V by 2 bases; bases with no gene match: 11. The CDR3 is CASSLRRPGGLNEQYF. The CDR3 nucleotides are TGTGCCAGCAGCTTAAGAAGGCCGGGAGGGCTAAACGAGCAGTACTTC.

The chain is built from TRBV25-1 and TRBJ2-3; unclear D gene. Deletions cut 6 bases from V and 0 bases from J, with 4 bases between. Germline assignment: CDR1 MGHDK and CDR2 SYGVNS. The CDR3 spans 12 residues. The CDR3 region has the DNA TGTGCCAGCAGAGACAGCACAGATACGCAGTATTTT. Residues: CASRDSTDTQYF.

In this sample, this clone turned up once. The same CDR3 also results from other DNA sequences found in this sample. The V and J genes are TRBV27 and TRBJ2-5; the match to TRBD2 covers 12 bases. Germline assignment: CDR1 MNHEY and CDR2 SMNVEV (reference sequence). V was clipped by 6 bases and J by 5 bases; unmatched bases: 4. This CDR3 spans 14 amino acids. CDR3 region: CASRGLAGTETQYF. CDR3 DNA sequence: TGTGCCAGCAGAGGACTAGCGGGGACGGAGACCCAGTACTTC.

As concerns this clone: Within the sample, other DNA sequences also encode this same CDR3. This chain joins TRBV5-1 and TRBJ2-5, with a possible D match to TRBD1 (5 bases). Germline CDR1 and CDR2: SGHRS and YFSETQ. CDR3 length: 13 amino acids. V was pared by 0 bases and J by 5 bases, with 8 bases between. CDR3 sequence (DNA): TGCGCCAGCAGCTTGGGGGGCGGTGAGACCCAGTACTTC. Translated, it gives CASSLGGGETQYF.

CDR3 residues: CASSYDPTGSYEQYF. CDR3 nucleotides: TGTGCCAGCAGTTACGACCCCACAGGGAGCTACGAGCAGTACTTC. The genes are TRBV6-6 and TRBJ2-7; a possible D gene is TRBD1 (6 bases). The CDR3 has 15 residues. Trimming shortened V by 2 bases and J by 3 bases, and 14 bases separated the two germline ends. Germline CDR1 and CDR2: MNHNY and SVGAGI (reference sequence).

The genes are TRBV5-4 and TRBJ2-3, with TRBD2 matching 11 bases. V gave up 4 bases and J gave up 3 bases; unmatched junction bases: 7. The V gene's germline CDR1 is SGHNT and CDR2 YYREEE (reference sequence). The CDR3 spans 16 residues. Here the CDR3 reads CASSLLAGGPTDTQYF. In nucleotides, the CDR3 is TGTGCCAGCAGCCTTTTAGCGGGAGGGCCAACAGATACGCAGTATTTT.

The chain carries TRBV5-8 and TRBJ1-5, with 8 nucleotides matching TRBD1. This CDR3 region has 15 residues. Germline-derived CDR1 and CDR2 are SGHTS and YDEGEE. V dropped 4 bases and J dropped 0; count of bases not matched to a gene: 3. CDR3: CASSLDRASNQPQHF. The CDR3 bases are TGTGCCAGCAGCCTGGACAGGGCTAGCAATCAGCCCCAGCATTTT.

The gene calls are TRBV7-3 and TRBJ2-3, with a possible D match to TRBD1 (5 bases). The CDR3 contains 13 residues. Germline assignment: CDR1 SGHTA and CDR2 FQGTGA. Trimming removed 3 bases at V and 4 bases at J, with 8 bases between. CDR3 residues: CASSFRVPDTQYF. The CDR3 bases are TGTGCCAGCAGCTTCAGGGTTCCAGATACGCAGTATTTT.

The chain couples TRBV28 to TRBJ1-1; no firm D call. The CDR3 runs to 13 residues. Germline CDR1 MDHEN, CDR2 SYDVKM. Trimming removed 1 base from V and 1 base from J, with 4 bases in between. In DNA form, the CDR3 reads TGTGCCAGCAGTTTATACGGGAACACTGAAGCTTTCTTT. Translating gives CASSLYGNTEAFF.

CDR3 residues: CASSMGAGITYEQYF. CDR3 nucleotides: TGCGCCAGCAGCATGGGGGCAGGGATTACCTACGAGCAGTACTTC. The J gene is TRBJ2-7, the V gene TRBV5-1; a possible D gene is TRBD1 (6 bases). Trimming stripped 4 bases from V and 2 bases from J, with 16 bases between. Germline assignment: CDR1 SGHRS and CDR2 YFSETQ. The CDR3 is 15 residues long. The variable domain in full, with the rest retrieved from reference TRBV5-1 and TRBJ2-7, is KAGVTQTPRYLIKTRGQQVTLSCSPISGHRSVSWYQQTPGQGLQFLFEYFSETQRNKGNFPGRFSGRQFSNSRSEMNVSTLELGDSALYLCASSMGAGITYEQYFGPGTRLTVT.

This sequence joins TRBV5-6 and TRBJ2-1, with D tentatively TRBD2 (5 bases). This CDR3 has 11 residues. Germline CDR1 reads SGHDT; CDR2 reads YYEEEE. Trimming pared 4 bases from V and 15 bases from J, leaving 14 bases between. The CDR3 protein is CASSPGLVWFF. For the CDR3, the DNA is TGTGCCAGCAGCCCTGGACTGGTGTGGTTCTTC.

The chain links TRBV5-1 to TRBJ2-7; 10 bases align to TRBD2. CDR1 and CDR2 (germline): SGHRS, YFSETQ. The ends lost 4 bases at V and 4 bases at J; junction bases unmatched: 14. The CDR3 spans 17 residues. CDR3 region: CASSVGTLAGVGYEQYF. CDR3 nucleotides: TGCGCCAGCAGCGTGGGTACTCTAGCGGGAGTGGGTTACGAGCAGTACTTC. Based on the CDR3 plus reference TRBV5-1 and TRBJ2-7, the full variable domain is KAGVTQTPRYLIKTRGQQVTLSCSPISGHRSVSWYQQTPGQGLQFLFEYFSETQRNKGNFPGRFSGRQFSNSRSEMNVSTLELGDSALYLCASSVGTLAGVGYEQYFGPGTRLTVT.

The CDR3 loop reads CASRGQGAGANVLTF. The DNA of the CDR3 is TGCGCCAGCAGAGGACAGGGGGCTGGGGCCAACGTCCTGACTTTC. V usage is TRBV23-1 and J usage is TRBJ2-6; 10 bases are a match to TRBD1. TRBV23-1 is labeled an ORF, and its function is uncertain. The CDR3 has 15 amino acids. V lost 6 bases, J lost 2 bases, and 1 base stayed unmatched.

This chain uses TRBV27 with TRBJ2-1, with 12 bases lining up with TRBD2. V lost 5 bases to trimming and J lost 4 bases; unmatched junction nucleotides: 9. This CDR3 region has 17 residues. Per the germline V gene, CDR1 is MNHEY and CDR2 is SMNVEV (reference sequence). This chain's CDR3 is CASSQRNGLAGYNEQFF. In nucleotides, the CDR3 is TGTGCCAGCAGTCAACGAAATGGACTAGCGGGGTACAATGAGCAGTTCTTC.

The chain is built from TRBV19 and TRBJ1-2; the D is unclear. V shed 4 bases and J shed 1 base, with 7 bases lying between them. In germline, CDR1 is LNHDA, CDR2 SQIVND (reference sequence). The CDR3 sequence is 13 residues long. CDR3 sequence reads: CASSRYFNYGYTF. The CDR3 DNA is TGTGCCAGTAGTAGGTATTTTAACTATGGCTACACCTTC. The full variable domain, its missing parts supplied by reference TRBV19 and TRBJ1-2, is DGGITQSPKYLFRKEGQNVTLSCEQNLNHDAMYWYRQDPGQGLRLIYYSQIVNDFQKGDIAEGYSVSREKKESFPLTVTSAQKNPTAFYLCASSRYFNYGYTFGSGTRLTVV.

On this clone: Other nucleotide sequences in the sample specify the same CDR3. This rearrangement joins TRBV5-1 to TRBJ2-5; D is unresolved. The CDR3 consists of 14 residues. V was shortened by 0 bases and J by 1 base, with 7 bases between the two germline ends. Per germline, CDR1 SGHRS and CDR2 YFSETQ. The CDR3 nucleotides are TGCGCCAGCAGCTTGGCTGGGTCCCAAGAGACCCAGTACTTC. Its translation is CASSLAGSQETQYF.

The V call is TRBV7-6, the J call TRBJ1-3; D call uncertain. The V gene's germline CDR1 is SGHVS and CDR2 FNYEAQ. V gave up 5 bases and J gave up 7 bases, with 15 bases separating them. CDR3 length equals 14 residues. The CDR3 protein is CASSQVGIGNTIYF. The CDR3 DNA sequence: TGTGCCAGCAGCCAAGTCGGTATCGGGAACACCATATATTTT.